The 26 T cell receptor beta chains given below trace back to one sample, sequenced in a study of blood T cell repertoires in COVID-19. The data were produced by immunoSEQ multiplex PCR, yet TCRdb's version contains in-frame clones alone and is incomplete. Of over 70,000 clones detected, roughly 80% appear once; the ten largest clones hold approximately 6.3%. The specimen sequenced was peripheral blood. These receptor sequences come from a man between 65 and 85 years old with COVID-19, enrolled during active disease.

This rearrangement joins TRBV19 to TRBJ2-7, with TRBD1 matching 11 bases. V was clipped by 2 bases and J by 6 bases; unmatched bases: 3. The CDR3 covers 14 residues. CDR1 LNHDA and CDR2 SQIVND come from the germline V gene (reference sequence). The CDR3 bases are TGTGCCAGTAGTATACCGGGACAGGGGGGCGAGCAGTACTTC. Amino acid sequence: CASSIPGQGGEQYF. Full variable domain (missing parts from reference TRBV19 and TRBJ2-7): DGGITQSPKYLFRKEGQNVTLSCEQNLNHDAMYWYRQDPGQGLRLIYYSQIVNDFQKGDIAEGYSVSREKKESFPLTVTSAQKNPTAFYLCASSIPGQGGEQYFGPGTRLTVT.

The CDR3 coding sequence is TGTGCCATCAGTGATGTGGGAGGCTCTATTGAGCAGTTCTTC. This gives the protein CAISDVGGSIEQFF. J is TRBJ2-1 and V is TRBV10-3, with D maybe TRBD2 (6 bases). The ends were cut back, 3 bases at V and 9 bases at J, with 15 bases in the middle. Germline lookup yields CDR1 ENHRY and CDR2 SYGVKD. The CDR3 contains 14 residues.

V usage is TRBV5-8 and J usage is TRBJ2-1; 9 nucleotides line up with TRBD1. The CDR3 contains 14 residues. Trimming took 2 bases from V and 4 from J; bases not matched to a gene: 1. The germline V gene encodes CDR1 SGHTS and CDR2 YDEGEE. The CDR3 bases are TGTGCCAGCAGCTTTGGACAGGGGTACAATGAGCAGTTCTTC. Protein product: CASSFGQGYNEQFF.

V is TRBV5-1 and J is TRBJ1-6; D possibly corresponds to TRBD1 (5 bases). The CDR3 loop spans 15 amino acids. V lost 7 bases and J 5 bases, leaving 16 bases between the germline ends. The germline CDR1 and CDR2 sequences are SGHRS and YFSETQ. For the CDR3, the DNA is TGCGCCAGCGCCCGGGGGAGGGAAGATAATTCACCCCTCCACTTT. This encodes CASARGREDNSPLHF.

The rearrangement uses TRBV11-2 and TRBJ1-1; tentative D call: TRBD1 (5 bases). The germline V gene has CDR1 SGHAT and CDR2 FQNNGV. This CDR3 comprises 14 residues. V was shortened by 5 bases and J by 8 bases, with 18 bases between the two germline ends. The CDR3 loop is CASSHHSQGAEAFF. As DNA, the CDR3 is TGTGCCAGCAGCCATCACAGTCAGGGTGCAGAAGCTTTCTTT.

This rearrangement joins TRBV5-1 to TRBJ1-1; TRBD1 matches at 7 bases. This CDR3 spans 15 amino acids. Germline V gene sequence: CDR1 SGHRS, CDR2 YFSETQ. Trimming took 0 bases from V and 6 from J; bases not matched to a gene: 8. This chain's CDR3 is CASSLGTGSIAEAFF. CDR3 DNA sequence: TGCGCCAGCAGCTTGGGGACAGGTTCCATAGCTGAAGCTTTCTTT.

The chain recombines TRBV24-1 with TRBJ1-2; D possibly corresponds to TRBD1 (5 bases). The CDR3 extends over 13 amino acids. Looked up from germline, CDR1 is KGHDR and CDR2 is SFDVKD. V lost 1 base and J 8 bases, leaving 10 bases between the germline ends. The CDR3 reads CATSDFAGIGYTF. CDR3 nucleotides: TGTGCCACCAGTGATTTTGCAGGGATAGGCTACACCTTC.

The chain links TRBV3-1 (or the pseudogene TRBV3-2) to TRBJ1-2; tentatively, D is TRBD1 (6 bases). The germline V gene encodes CDR1 LGHDT and CDR2 YNNKEL (reference sequence). Trimming took off 4 bases at V and 6 bases at J, with 15 bases between the two ends. CDR3 size: 14 residues. CDR3 protein: CASSPPQGIDGYTF. The CDR3 nucleotides are TGTGCCAGCAGCCCTCCACAGGGTATAGATGGCTACACCTTC.

The chain couples TRBV5-6 to TRBJ2-3; no firm D call. From germline, CDR1 is SGHDT and CDR2 YYEEEE. The CDR3 consists of 11 residues. The V end was cut by 2 bases, the J end by 5 bases, with 3 bases between. The CDR3 DNA reads as TGTGCCAGCAGCTTCCTAGATACGCAGTATTTT. Translated: CASSFLDTQYF.

This CDR3 reads CASSLGQGANLNTEAFF. As DNA, the CDR3 is TGCGCCAGCAGCTTGGGACAGGGGGCCAATCTGAACACTGAAGCTTTCTTT. The chain joins TRBV5-1 to TRBJ1-1; 10 positions match TRBD1. V lost 0 bases, J lost 0 bases, and 5 bases stayed unmatched. The germline V gene encodes CDR1 SGHRS and CDR2 YFSETQ. The CDR3 runs to 17 residues.

The chain carries TRBV4-1 and TRBJ2-1; TRBD1 might be the D (6 bases). With 0 bases removed from V and 1 base from J, the gap between germline ends came to 10 bases. Germline V gives CDR1 MGHRA, CDR2 YSYEKL. This CDR3 is 16 amino acids long. CDR3 sequence: CASSQDPDRSYNEQFF. As DNA, the CDR3 is TGCGCCAGCAGCCAAGATCCGGACAGATCCTACAATGAGCAGTTCTTC.

The chain combines TRBV7-8 with TRBJ2-1, with D tentatively TRBD1 (6 bases). In germline, CDR1 is SGHVS, CDR2 FQNEAQ. This CDR3 is 15 amino acids long. The V and J ends lost 0 bases and 2 bases respectively, with 8 bases between them. CDR3 region: CASSLAQGTYNEQFF. The CDR3 DNA reads as TGTGCCAGCAGCTTAGCGCAGGGGACCTACAATGAGCAGTTCTTC. Together with reference TRBV7-8 and TRBJ2-1, the CDR3 gives the full variable domain: GAGVSQSPRYKVAKRGQDVALRCDPISGHVSLFWYQQALGQGPEFLTYFQNEAQLDKSGLPSDRFFAERPEGSVSTLKIQRTQQEDSAVYLCASSLAQGTYNEQFFGPGTRLTVL.

As DNA, the CDR3 is TGTGCCAGCTCACCACTTTGGGCCCGACAGGGGGCACGCGATGGCTACACCTTC. Protein product: CASSPLWARQGARDGYTF. The gene calls are TRBV18 and TRBJ1-2; 10 bases map to TRBD1. In germline, CDR1 is KGHSH, CDR2 LQKENI. This CDR3 has 18 amino acids. V was clipped by 1 base and J by 6 bases; unmatched bases: 14.

The chain has TRBV12-2 and TRBJ2-2; the table names TRBD2, a call not compared with the DNA. TRBV12-2 is assigned pseudogene status. The CDR3 is 19 amino acids. The CDR3 sequence is CASRTASVREGHHTGELFF. The CDR3 DNA reads TGTGCAAGTCGTACTGCTTCCGTACGGGAGGGCCATCACACCGGGGAGCTGTTTTTT.

The chain recombines TRBV28 with TRBJ2-6; D ambiguous. Germline CDR1 and CDR2: MDHEN and SYDVKM. The CDR3 runs 14 residues. The V gene lost 5 bases and the J gene lost 3 bases, with 8 bases spanning the gap. CDR3 sequence: CASSLTIGANVLTF. In DNA, the CDR3 is TGTGCCAGCAGTCTAACCATTGGGGCCAACGTCCTGACTTTC. Together with reference TRBV28 and TRBJ2-6, the CDR3 gives the full variable domain: DVKVTQSSRYLVKRTGEKVFLECVQDMDHENMFWYRQDPGLGLRLIYFSYDVKMKEKGDIPEGYSVSREKKERFSLILESASTNQTSMYLCASSLTIGANVLTFGAGSRLTVL.

As for this clone: This same CDR3 is encoded by further DNA sequences in the sample. The rearrangement joins TRBV5-4 to TRBJ1-1; D is undetermined. There are 14 residues in the CDR3. Germline V CDR1 and CDR2: SGHNT, YYREEE (reference sequence). V was cut by 1 base and J by 2 bases, with 9 bases left in between. This CDR3 reads CASSLSAGNTEAFF. Written as DNA, the CDR3 is TGTGCCAGCAGCTTGTCTGCGGGAAACACTGAAGCTTTCTTT.

The V and J genes are TRBV20-1 and TRBJ1-6, with TRBD1 identical over 7 bases. Germline CDR1 DFQATT, CDR2 SNEGSKA (reference sequence). The CDR3 length is 18 residues. V shed 6 bases, J shed 1 base, and the junction held 15 bases outside the gene matches. The CDR3 DNA reads as TGCAGTGCAAGTCCCGGGACAGTTCCACCGTCCTATAATTCACCCCTCCACTTT. Translating it yields CSASPGTVPPSYNSPLHF.

The V and J genes are TRBV7-2 and TRBJ1-2, with no clear D. The CDR3 has 15 residues. CDR1 and CDR2 from the germline V gene are SGHTA and FQGNSA. Trimming shortened V by 6 bases and J by 7 bases, and 21 bases separated the two germline ends. CDR3 sequence reads: CASRPPTITAGGYTF. CDR3 nucleotide sequence: TGTGCCAGCAGGCCACCTACTATAACCGCGGGTGGCTACACCTTC. The entire variable domain, with the rest obtained from reference TRBV7-2 and TRBJ1-2, is as follows: GAGVSQSPSNKVTEKGKDVELRCDPISGHTALYWYRQSLGQGLEFLIYFQGNSAPDKSGLPSDRFSAERTGGSVSTLTIQRTQQEDSAVYLCASRPPTITAGGYTFGSGTRLTVV.

The chain recombines TRBV5-1 with TRBJ2-6; no clear D. V lost 2 bases, J lost 1 base, and 7 bases lay in between. The germline gives CDR1 SGHRS, CDR2 YFSETQ. The CDR3 extends over 15 amino acids. CDR3 sequence: CASSLDGSGANVLTF. The DNA of the CDR3 is TGCGCCAGCAGCTTAGACGGGTCTGGGGCCAACGTCCTGACTTTC.

This clone showed up just once. The chain uses TRBV12-5 and TRBJ1-1; D remains unclear. V was trimmed by 7 bases and J by 0 bases, leaving 15 bases between them. Germline-derived CDR1 and CDR2 are LGHNT and FRNRAP. There are 15 residues in the CDR3. The CDR3 sequence: CASERGATMNTEAFF. CDR3 in DNA: TGTGCTAGTGAAAGAGGAGCTACCATGAACACTGAAGCTTTCTTT.

This clone has just a few counts. The chain uses TRBV28 and TRBJ1-5; D ambiguous. The ends were cut back, 2 bases at V and 4 bases at J, with 12 bases in the middle. The CDR3 covers 15 residues. Germline V CDR1 and CDR2: MDHEN, SYDVKM. In DNA form, the CDR3 reads TGTGCCAGCAGTTTAGCGACACTCTATAATCAGCCCCAGCATTTT. It codes for CASSLATLYNQPQHF.

This clone has only one observation. The chain recombines TRBV3-1 (or the pseudogene TRBV3-2) with TRBJ2-1, with TRBD1 as a possible D gene (5 bases). CDR3 size: 15 residues. V was cut by 0 bases and J by 7 bases, with 13 bases left in between. Germline V CDR1 and CDR2: LGHDT, YNNKEL (reference sequence). The CDR3, as DNA: TGTGCCAGCAGCCAAGAAGTCTTTAAGGGGAATGAGCAGTTCTTC. Its translation: CASSQEVFKGNEQFF.

The chain carries TRBV5-1 and TRBJ1-1, with D tentatively TRBD1 (5 bases). The CDR3 is made up of 15 amino acids. Per germline, CDR1 SGHRS and CDR2 YFSETQ. V lost 5 bases, J lost 0 bases, and 14 bases lay in between. The CDR3 DNA reads TGCGCCAGCAGTCCAACCCGACAGATGAACACTGAAGCTTTCTTT. As protein: CASSPTRQMNTEAFF.

The chain combines TRBV6-6 with TRBJ1-6; D not resolved. The V and J ends lost 6 bases and 9 bases respectively, with 12 bases between them. Germline values: CDR1 MNHNY, CDR2 SVGAGI (reference sequence). The CDR3 is 13 residues long. The CDR3 DNA reads as TGTGCCAGCAGGATCACCAGTGTTTCACCCCTCCACTTT. Protein sequence: CASRITSVSPLHF.

The rearrangement joins TRBV30 to TRBJ1-1, with a weak D call TRBD1 (5 bases). CDR1 and CDR2 (germline): GTSNPN, SVGIG (reference sequence). The CDR3 length is 13 residues. The V and J ends lost 0 bases and 6 bases respectively, with 11 bases between them. For the CDR3, the DNA is TGTGCCTGGAGTGTACCGGGGGGTGCTGAAGCTTTCTTT. This encodes CAWSVPGGAEAFF.

CDR3 in DNA: TGTGCCTGGAGTCGAGGACTAGAAGAGACCCAGTACTTC. This translates into CAWSRGLEETQYF. The V and J genes are TRBV30 and TRBJ2-5, with 7 bases aligning to TRBD2. This CDR3 region has 13 residues. The germline gives CDR1 GTSNPN, CDR2 SVGIG (reference sequence). The V and J ends lost 2 bases and 3 bases, in that order; junction bases with no gene match: 3.